This note documents a single T cell receptor (beta chain) sequence. Its antigen is unidentified. Sequencing was performed with immunoSEQ multiplex PCR; in TCRdb, only in-frame clones are kept and a portion is missing. The data contain about 40,000 clones, roughly 70% of them singletons. These data are taken from a study of radiotherapy plus CTLA-4 blockade in lung cancer. The germline V gene encodes CDR1 SGHVS and CDR2 FNYEAQ. V trimming: 5 bases; J trimming: 0 bases; junction bases outside the gene matches: 4. The length of the CDR3 is 16 residues. The study, taken as a whole, reports: Radiotherapy with ipilimumab was followed by blood expansion of tumor-derived clones.

The material was peripheral blood, obtained from a patient treated with radiotherapy plus ipilimumab. The chain combines TRBV7-6 with TRBJ1-6, with 7 bases fitting TRBD1. This clonotype originated in a human donor with non-small cell lung cancer who had stable disease on radiotherapy plus ipilimumab. CDR3 amino acids: CASSQGQSSYNSPLHF. The CDR3 nucleotides are TGTGCCAGCAGCCAGGGACAGAGCTCCTATAATTCACCCCTCCACTTT.